The 12 T cell receptor beta chains below come from one sample, sequenced in a study of shared clonotypes between healthy human individuals. Using immunoSEQ multiplex PCR, the repertoire was profiled, and TCRdb retains in-frame clones only, with some absent. The repertoire holds 2 million to 3 million clones, 80% to 95% seen once, with 0.36% in the top ten. The sequenced material came from naive CD4+ T cells from PBMCs. Subset described: CD45RA+ positively selected. These receptor sequences come from a man younger than 35 in good health. Some clones in this sample may be carry-over from other donors' samples.

V and J are TRBV9 and TRBJ2-3, with 9 bases matching TRBD1. CDR1 and CDR2 from the germline V gene are SGDLS and YYNGEE. Trimming cost V 3 bases and J 4 bases; bases outside gene matches: 6. This CDR3 spans 15 amino acids. DNA for the CDR3: TGTGCCAGCAGCGCCCGGACAGGGGCCGCAGATACGCAGTATTTT. Amino acids: CASSARTGAADTQYF.

As DNA, the CDR3 is TGTGCCAGCAGCTCCAACTCTGGACAGGGGGCGGTTGCTTTCTTT. Translated: CASSSNSGQGAVAFF. This chain joins TRBV7-9 and TRBJ1-1, with 11 bases fitting TRBD1. This CDR3 comprises 15 residues. In germline, CDR1 is SEHNR, CDR2 FQNEAQ (reference sequence). The trim removed 4 bases at V and 11 bases at J, leaving 12 bases unmatched.

The V gene is TRBV7-2, the J gene TRBJ2-1; D may correspond to TRBD1 or TRBD2 (5 bases each). Trimming removed 1 base at V and 7 bases at J, with 17 bases between. The germline CDR1 and CDR2 sequences are SGHTA and FQGNSA. CDR3 length: 16 amino acids. The CDR3 DNA follows: TGTGCCAGCAGCTTAGGAGGGGCAGGCGGATTAAATGAGCAGTTCTTC. Residues: CASSLGGAGGLNEQFF.

The chain is built from TRBV18 and TRBJ1-4; D is possibly TRBD1 (6 bases). Germline loops: CDR1 KGHSH, CDR2 LQKENI. V was clipped by 3 bases and J by 0 bases, with 11 bases between them. The CDR3 is made up of 16 amino acids. In DNA, the CDR3 is TGTGCCAGCTCACCTACCCGGGGGCCAACTAATGAAAAACTGTTTTTT. Translated, it gives CASSPTRGPTNEKLFF. Supplemented by reference TRBV18 and TRBJ1-4, the full variable domain reads NAGVMQNPRHLVRRRGQEARLRCSPMKGHSHVYWYRQLPEEGLKFMVYLQKENIIDESGMPKERFSAEFPKEGPSILRIQQVVRGDSAAYFCASSPTRGPTNEKLFFGSGTQLSVL.

The gene calls are TRBV30 and TRBJ2-7; 15 bases line up with TRBD2. Germline lookup yields CDR1 GTSNPN and CDR2 SVGIG (reference sequence). Germline trimming cut 4 bases from V and 3 bases from J; bases unmatched to any gene: 4. The CDR3 contains 15 residues. Here the CDR3 reads CAWIPGLAGGYEQYF. The CDR3 DNA follows: TGTGCCTGGATTCCGGGACTAGCGGGAGGCTACGAGCAGTACTTC.

The rearrangement links TRBV4-1 to TRBJ2-1; D is uncertain. The CDR3 is made up of 14 amino acids. CDR1 and CDR2 from the germline V gene are MGHRA and YSYEKL. Trimming cost V 1 base and J 9 bases, with 13 bases left between them. CDR3 protein: CASSQVTTPPEQFF. CDR3 nucleotides: TGCGCCAGCAGCCAAGTTACAACCCCGCCTGAGCAGTTCTTC.

This clone occurred once. The chain combines TRBV7-6 with TRBJ2-1; 10 bases agree with TRBD2. Trimming took 5 bases from V and 3 from J; bases not matched to a gene: 4. The germline gives CDR1 SGHVS, CDR2 FNYEAQ. The CDR3 consists of 15 residues. The CDR3 loop reads CASSRSGRDYNEQFF. The DNA of the CDR3 is TGTGCCAGCAGCAGAAGCGGGAGGGACTACAATGAGCAGTTCTTC.

V usage is TRBV5-1 and J usage is TRBJ2-7; D is unclear. CDR3 length: 16 amino acids. Germline values: CDR1 SGHRS, CDR2 YFSETQ. The V and J ends lost 0 bases and 5 bases respectively, with 18 bases between them. The CDR3 reads CASSLAGLGALDEQYF. Written as DNA, the CDR3 is TGCGCCAGCAGCTTGGCCGGTTTAGGAGCCCTCGACGAGCAGTACTTC.

The chain recombines TRBV7-3 with TRBJ1-1; weak D call: TRBD1 (5 bases). Trimming cost V 5 bases and J 4 bases, with 14 bases left between them. Germline CDR1 SGHTA, CDR2 FQGTGA. The CDR3 runs to 14 residues. For the CDR3, the DNA is TGTGCCAGCAGCCCATACCAGGGCAGCACTGAAGCTTTCTTT. Its protein is CASSPYQGSTEAFF.

The chain recombines TRBV27 with TRBJ2-1, with 9 positions matching TRBD1. With V trimmed by 5 bases and J by 8 bases, 4 bases remained unmatched. Germline assignment: CDR1 MNHEY and CDR2 SMNVEV (reference sequence). This CDR3 spans 13 amino acids. The chain's CDR3 is CASSTRTGDEQFF. CDR3 DNA: TGTGCCAGCAGTACCCGGACAGGGGATGAGCAGTTCTTC.

The chain employs TRBV5-1 and TRBJ2-7; possibly TRBD1 or TRBD2 for D (5 bases each). The V end lost 7 bases, the J end lost 5 bases, and 19 bases lay between the germline ends. Germline CDR1 is SGHRS and CDR2 is YFSETQ. The CDR3 length is 14 residues. CDR3 protein: CASRSRERPHEQYF. DNA for the CDR3: TGCGCCAGCCGCTCCAGGGAGCGACCCCACGAGCAGTACTTC.

This chain uses TRBV5-1 with TRBJ2-5; 11 nucleotides agree with TRBD2. Germline V gives CDR1 SGHRS, CDR2 YFSETQ. The V gene end was trimmed by 1 base and the J gene end by 5 bases; junction bases not matched to a gene: 10. The CDR3 spans 17 residues. CDR3 sequence reads: CASSLLSGRALSETQYF. The CDR3, as DNA: TGCGCCAGCAGCTTGCTTAGCGGGAGGGCCTTATCGGAGACCCAGTACTTC.